Included here is one TCR beta chain sequence, with context. Its antigen remains unknown. The same CDR3 arises from other DNA sequences in this sample as well. These data come from a study of cytomegalovirus exposure and HLA in healthy donors. Findings and limits, study-wide: There were some public TCRs occurring in many donors, but most TCR sequences were rare. The study recorded 150 to 200 TCR beta chains that were cytomegalovirus-associated. CMV serostatus was the sole immune exposure information available.

Primers for the PCR totalled 60 Vbeta and 13 Jbeta. The authors' processing: Among the unique TCR beta chains that a later analysis counted, around 82 million in all, approximately 12 million were shared. Generated by immunoSEQ multiplex PCR, the TCRdb table keeps only in-frame clones and is missing some. V, J and clone size are taken as reported in that table, and D and trimming were inferred from the DNA itself. The profile shows a few hundred thousand clones, about 80% of them singletons. This CDR3 is 11 amino acids long. V lost 6 bases, J lost 5 bases, and 7 bases lay in between. Germline CDR1 is MNHEY and CDR2 is SVGAGI.

This receptor was taken from a man aged 35 to 55 in good health and CMV-seronegative. J is TRBJ2-5 and V is TRBV6-5; D gene uncertain. What was sequenced was PBMCs. CDR3: CASSLGETQYF. The CDR3, as DNA: TGTGCCAGCAGCCTCGGGGAGACCCAGTACTTC.